Below, one T cell receptor beta chain is given with its context. Each replicate PCR on the sorted subsets used about 0.2 ug DNA (around 31,000 T cell genomes). Sequencing was performed with immunoSEQ multiplex PCR; in TCRdb, only in-frame clones are kept and a portion is missing. This table holds around 2.1 million clones, approximately 96% found once. These data originate in a study of shared clonotypes between healthy human individuals. CD45RA-negative memory and CD45RA+ naive subsets were split from the CD4+ cells. Germline V gives CDR1 SGHDN, CDR2 FVKESK. This CDR3 contains 13 residues. Trimming cost V 1 base and J 10 bases, with 14 bases left between them.

Sequencing was done on a sample of naive CD4+ T cells sorted from blood. The subset is: CD45RA+ positively selected. The chain combines TRBV14 with TRBJ2-7; the D gene is possibly TRBD2 (6 bases). The receptor comes from a man aged 18-30 years in good health. The CDR3: CASSQAGASSQYF. The CDR3, as DNA: TGTGCCAGCAGCCAAGCGGGAGCCAGCTCCCAGTACTTC. The whole variable domain, remainder taken from reference TRBV14 and TRBJ2-7, is EAGVTQFPSHSVIEKGQTVTLRCDPISGHDNLYWYRRVMGKEIKFLLHFVKESKQDESGMPNNRFLAERTGGTYSTLKVQPAELEDSGVYFCASSQAGASSQYFGPGTRLTVT.